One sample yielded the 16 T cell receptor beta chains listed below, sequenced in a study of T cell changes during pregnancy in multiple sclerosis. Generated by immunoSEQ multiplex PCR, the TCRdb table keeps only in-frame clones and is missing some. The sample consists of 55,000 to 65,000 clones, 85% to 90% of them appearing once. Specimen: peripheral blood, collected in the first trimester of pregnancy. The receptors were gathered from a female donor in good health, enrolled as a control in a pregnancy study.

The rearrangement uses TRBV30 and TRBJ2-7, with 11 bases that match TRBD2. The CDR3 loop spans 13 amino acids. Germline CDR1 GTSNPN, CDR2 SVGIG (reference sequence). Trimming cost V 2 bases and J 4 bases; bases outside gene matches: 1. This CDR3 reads CAWSLAGGYEQYF. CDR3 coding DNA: TGTGCCTGGAGTCTAGCGGGGGGTTACGAGCAGTACTTC.

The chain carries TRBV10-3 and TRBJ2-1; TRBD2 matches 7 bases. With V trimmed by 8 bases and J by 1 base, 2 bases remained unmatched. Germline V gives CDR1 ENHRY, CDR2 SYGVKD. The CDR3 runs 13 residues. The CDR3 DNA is TGTGCCATCGGGGGGGTTTCCTACAATGAGCAGTTCTTC. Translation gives CAIGGVSYNEQFF.

This chain's CDR3 is CASSAQGADGYTF. CDR3 sequence (DNA): TGTGCCAGCAGTGCACAGGGGGCGGATGGCTACACCTTC. The chain recombines TRBV6-1 with TRBJ1-2, with TRBD1 matching 9 bases. Trimming at V came to 4 bases and at J to 6 bases, leaving 3 bases not matched to a gene. CDR3 length: 13 amino acids. Germline-derived CDR1 and CDR2 are MNHNS and SASEGT.

CDR3: CASSISQAPVEAFF. The CDR3 DNA reads as TGTGCCAGTAGTATATCGCAGGCGCCTGTAGAAGCTTTCTTT. The chain links TRBV19 to TRBJ1-1; D call uncertain. This CDR3 is built from 14 residues. The germline CDR1 and CDR2 sequences are LNHDA and SQIVND (reference sequence). The V gene lost 2 bases and the J gene lost 8 bases, with 15 bases spanning the gap.

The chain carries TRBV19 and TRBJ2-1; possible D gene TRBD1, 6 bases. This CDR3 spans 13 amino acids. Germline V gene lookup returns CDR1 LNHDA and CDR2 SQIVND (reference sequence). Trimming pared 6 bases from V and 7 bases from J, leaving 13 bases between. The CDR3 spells CASRIRGENEQFF. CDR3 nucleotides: TGTGCCAGTAGAATCAGGGGCGAAAATGAGCAGTTCTTC.

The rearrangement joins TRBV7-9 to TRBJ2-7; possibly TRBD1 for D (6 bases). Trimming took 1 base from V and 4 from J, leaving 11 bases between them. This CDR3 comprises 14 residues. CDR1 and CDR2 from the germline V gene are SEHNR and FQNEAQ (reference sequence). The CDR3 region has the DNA TGTGCCAGCAGCTTAGACAGGGCCCCGTACGAGCAGTACTTC. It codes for CASSLDRAPYEQYF.

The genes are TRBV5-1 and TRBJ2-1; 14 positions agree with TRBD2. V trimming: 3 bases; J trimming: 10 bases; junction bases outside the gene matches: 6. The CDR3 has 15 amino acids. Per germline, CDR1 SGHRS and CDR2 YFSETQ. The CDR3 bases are TGCGCCAGCAGCTCAGGGACTAGCGGGGGCCGAGAGCAGTTCTTC. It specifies CASSSGTSGGREQFF.

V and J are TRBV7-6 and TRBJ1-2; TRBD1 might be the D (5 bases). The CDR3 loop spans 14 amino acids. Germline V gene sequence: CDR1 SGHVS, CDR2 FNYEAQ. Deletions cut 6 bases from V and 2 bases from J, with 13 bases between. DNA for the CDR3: TGTGCCAGCAGTCCGGACACCGGCAACTATGGCTACACCTTC. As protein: CASSPDTGNYGYTF.

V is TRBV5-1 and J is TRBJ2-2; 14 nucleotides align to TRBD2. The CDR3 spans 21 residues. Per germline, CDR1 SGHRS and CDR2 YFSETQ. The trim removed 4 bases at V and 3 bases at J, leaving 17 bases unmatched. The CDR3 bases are TGCGCCAGCAGCCTAAGACTAGCGGGGGGGCTTTCAATCGTTGACACCGGGGAGCTGTTTTTT. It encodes CASSLRLAGGLSIVDTGELFF.

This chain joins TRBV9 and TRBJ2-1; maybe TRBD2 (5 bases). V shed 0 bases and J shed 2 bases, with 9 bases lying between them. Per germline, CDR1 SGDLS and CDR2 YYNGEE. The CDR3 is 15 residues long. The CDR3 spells CASSVGRGTYNEQFF. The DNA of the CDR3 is TGTGCCAGCAGCGTAGGGAGAGGGACCTACAATGAGCAGTTCTTC.

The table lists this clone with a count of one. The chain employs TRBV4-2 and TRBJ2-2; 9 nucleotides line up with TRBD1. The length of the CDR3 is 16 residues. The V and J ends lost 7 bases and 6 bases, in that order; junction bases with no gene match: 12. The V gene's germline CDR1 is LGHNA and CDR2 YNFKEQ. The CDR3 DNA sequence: TGTGCCAGCAACCGTCCCGGGACAGGGTTCGCCGGGGAGCTGTTTTTT. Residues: CASNRPGTGFAGELFF.

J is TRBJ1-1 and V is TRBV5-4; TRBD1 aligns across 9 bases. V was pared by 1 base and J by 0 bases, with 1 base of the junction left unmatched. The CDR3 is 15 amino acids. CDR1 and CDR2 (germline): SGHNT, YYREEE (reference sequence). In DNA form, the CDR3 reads TGTGCCAGCAGCTTGCGGGACAGGGTGAACACTGAAGCTTTCTTT. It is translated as CASSLRDRVNTEAFF.

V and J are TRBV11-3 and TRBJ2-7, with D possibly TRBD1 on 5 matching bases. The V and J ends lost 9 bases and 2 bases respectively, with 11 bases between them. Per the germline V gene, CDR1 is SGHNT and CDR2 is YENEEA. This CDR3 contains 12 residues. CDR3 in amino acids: CASGQNPYEQYF. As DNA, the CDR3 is TGTGCCAGTGGACAAAACCCCTACGAGCAGTACTTC.

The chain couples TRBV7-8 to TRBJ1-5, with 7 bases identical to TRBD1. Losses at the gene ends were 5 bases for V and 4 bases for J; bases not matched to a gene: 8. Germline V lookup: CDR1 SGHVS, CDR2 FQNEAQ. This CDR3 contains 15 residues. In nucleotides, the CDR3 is TGTGCCAGCAGCCGTTCGACAGGGCGTAATCAGCCCCAGCATTTT. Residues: CASSRSTGRNQPQHF.

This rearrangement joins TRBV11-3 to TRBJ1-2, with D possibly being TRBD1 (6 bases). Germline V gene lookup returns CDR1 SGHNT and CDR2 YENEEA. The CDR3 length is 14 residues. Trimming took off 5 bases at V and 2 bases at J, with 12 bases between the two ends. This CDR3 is CASSLGTPNYGYTF. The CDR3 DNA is TGTGCCAGCAGCCTAGGGACACCCAACTATGGCTACACCTTC.

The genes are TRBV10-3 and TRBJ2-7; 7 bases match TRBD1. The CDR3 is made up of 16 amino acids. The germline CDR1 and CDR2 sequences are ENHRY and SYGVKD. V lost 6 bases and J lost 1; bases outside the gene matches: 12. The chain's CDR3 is CAISGTVRLLSYEQYF. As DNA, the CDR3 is TGTGCCATCAGCGGGACAGTGAGACTACTTTCCTACGAGCAGTACTTC.